The clone carrying this TCR beta chain was counted only a few times. This entry is derived from a study of control samples from healthy donors and cancer patients. The CDR3 spans 15 residues. Trimming removed 0 bases at V and 2 bases at J, with 12 bases between. The V gene's germline CDR1 is SGHRS and CDR2 YFSETQ. Repertoires were generated with immunoSEQ multiplex PCR, while TCRdb's copy carries only in-frame clones and drops some. The sample carries 99,000 or so clones, about 83% recorded once. The rearrangement uses TRBV5-1 and TRBJ2-7, with a weak D call TRBD1 (6 bases). This sequence was found in a woman between 50 and 59 years old in good health. The sample consisted of blood. Here the CDR3 reads CASSLASGQPYEQYF. CDR3 in DNA: TGCGCCAGCAGCTTGGCCTCAGGACAGCCCTACGAGCAGTACTTC.